The sample holds a few counts of the clone carrying this T cell receptor (beta chain). This entry is derived from a study of blood T cell repertoires in COVID-19. Germline assignment: CDR1 SGHNT and CDR2 YYREEE (reference sequence). The CDR3 consists of 13 residues. Trimming removed 5 bases from V and 8 bases from J, with 16 bases in between. Using immunoSEQ multiplex PCR, the repertoire was profiled, and TCRdb retains in-frame clones only, with some absent. This table has about 140,000 clones, more than 70% appearing once. The chain employs TRBV5-4 and TRBJ1-2; D ambiguous. Source material: peripheral blood. This TCR was recovered from a human donor in a cohort sampled during active COVID-19. Here the CDR3 reads CASRAWMREGYTF. The CDR3, as DNA: TGTGCCAGCAGAGCTTGGATGAGGGAGGGCTACACCTTC.